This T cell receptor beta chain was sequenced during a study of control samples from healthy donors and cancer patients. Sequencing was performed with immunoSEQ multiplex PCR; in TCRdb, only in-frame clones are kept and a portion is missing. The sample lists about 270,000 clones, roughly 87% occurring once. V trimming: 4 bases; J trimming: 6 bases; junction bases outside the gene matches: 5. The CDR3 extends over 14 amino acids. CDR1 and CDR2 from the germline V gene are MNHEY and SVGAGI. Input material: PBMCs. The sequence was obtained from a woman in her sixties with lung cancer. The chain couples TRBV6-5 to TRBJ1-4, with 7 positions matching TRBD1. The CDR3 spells CASSSGTADEKLFF. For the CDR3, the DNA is TGTGCCAGCAGTTCCGGGACAGCGGATGAAAAACTGTTTTTT.